The rows below give T cell receptor beta chains drawn from one sample of a study of blood T cell repertoires in COVID-19. Some clones are missing from TCRdb's copy, which holds only in-frame ones; the method was immunoSEQ multiplex PCR. Of about 310,000 clones listed, 85% are singletons. The sequencing input was PBMCs or T cells enriched from blood (not recorded which). Receptor source: a woman aged 25 to 39 who had been exposed to COVID-19. Each CDR3 is given with its conserved first and last residue. Fields, in order: V gene, clone size, D gene, J gene, CDR3 length, CDR3 protein, CDR3 DNA. D genes are given only for firm matches. Clone size is shown for a subset of rows, as once, few, many or a class of expanded clone.

v_call: TRBV28; clone_size: once; d_call: .; j_call: TRBJ2-6; cdr3_length: 15; cdr3_aa: CATRGQGSGANVLTF; cdr3_nt: TGTGCCACCAGGGGACAAGGCTCTGGGGCCAACGTCCTGACTTTC
v_call: TRBV5-1; clone_size: .; d_call: .; j_call: TRBJ2-3; cdr3_length: 15; cdr3_aa: CASSLWSGRTDTQYF; cdr3_nt: TGCGCCAGCAGCTTGTGGTCAGGGCGGACAGATACGCAGTATTTT
v_call: TRBV6-5; clone_size: .; d_call: TRBD1; j_call: TRBJ2-7; cdr3_length: 15; cdr3_aa: CASRSTGTSGGEQYF; cdr3_nt: TGTGCCAGCAGGTCGACAGGGACATCTGGAGGCGAGCAGTACTTC
v_call: TRBV15; clone_size: .; d_call: .; j_call: TRBJ2-1; cdr3_length: 16; cdr3_aa: CATSRDGRGGFNEQFF; cdr3_nt: TGTGCCACCAGCAGAGATGGGCGGGGCGGATTCAATGAGCAGTTCTTC
v_call: TRBV7-8; clone_size: .; d_call: TRBD2; j_call: TRBJ2-1; cdr3_length: 16; cdr3_aa: CASSLSGGGTYNEQFF; cdr3_nt: TGTGCCAGCAGCTTATCGGGAGGTGGAACCTACAATGAGCAGTTCTTC
v_call: TRBV4-1; clone_size: few; d_call: .; j_call: TRBJ2-7; cdr3_length: 13; cdr3_aa: CASSPLGLYEQYF; cdr3_nt: TGCGCCAGCAGCCCACTGGGGCTTTACGAGCAGTACTTC
v_call: TRBV9; clone_size: .; d_call: TRBD2; j_call: TRBJ2-2; cdr3_length: 16; cdr3_aa: CASSVESGGPFGELFF; cdr3_nt: TGTGCCAGCAGCGTAGAATCGGGGGGGCCATTCGGGGAGCTGTTTTTT
v_call: TRBV7-9; clone_size: .; d_call: TRBD1; j_call: TRBJ1-1; cdr3_length: 12; cdr3_aa: CASSQGDTEAFF; cdr3_nt: TGTGCCAGCAGCCAGGGGGATACTGAAGCTTTCTTT
v_call: TRBV23-1; clone_size: .; d_call: .; j_call: TRBJ2-1; cdr3_length: 14; cdr3_aa: CASVYRDTGQGQFF; cdr3_nt: TGCGCCAGCGTCTACCGGGACACCGGGCAGGGGCAGTTCTTC
v_call: TRBV28; clone_size: .; d_call: .; j_call: TRBJ1-4; cdr3_length: 14; cdr3_aa: CASMGAVPNEKLFF; cdr3_nt: TGTGCCAGCATGGGGGCGGTGCCTAATGAAAAACTGTTTTTT
v_call: TRBV5-1; clone_size: .; d_call: TRBD2; j_call: TRBJ2-1; cdr3_length: 15; cdr3_aa: CASSLAKLAREEQFF; cdr3_nt: TGCGCCAGCAGCTTGGCCAAACTAGCGAGGGAGGAGCAGTTCTTC
v_call: TRBV18; clone_size: .; d_call: .; j_call: TRBJ1-4; cdr3_length: 13; cdr3_aa: CASSPRSDEKLFF; cdr3_nt: TGTGCCAGCTCACCGCGGTCGGATGAAAAACTGTTTTTT
v_call: TRBV28; clone_size: .; d_call: TRBD1; j_call: TRBJ2-3; cdr3_length: 14; cdr3_aa: CASRDRASTDTQYF; cdr3_nt: TGTGCCAGCAGGGACAGGGCCTCCACAGATACGCAGTATTTT